This is a list of T cell receptor beta chains from one sample in a study of blood T cell repertoires in COVID-19. Assay used: immunoSEQ multiplex PCR; TCRdb lists only in-frame clones, some missing. The sample lists some 11,000 clones, approximately 80% seen once, with roughly 45% in the top ten. The sample comprised peripheral blood. The source is an elderly man with acute or convalescent COVID-19. Each CDR3 is given with its conserved first and last residue. The D gene is left open where the match is weak. Clone size is given for some rows only: seen once, a few or many times, or a class if the clone is expanded.

V gene	D gene	clone size	J gene	CDR3 DNA	CDR3 protein
TRBV27	-	few	TRBJ2-6	TGTGCCAGCAAGAGGGCCAGCTCTGGGGCCAACGTCCTGACTTTC	CASKRASSGANVLTF
TRBV2	-	-	TRBJ2-7	TGTGCCAGCAGTGAAGCGCATGGGCAGATGCAGTACTTC	CASSEAHGQMQYF
TRBV5-5	TRBD2	-	TRBJ2-7	TGTGCCAGCAGCTGGAATAGCGGGGGGGCCTACGAGCAGTACTTC	CASSWNSGGAYEQYF
TRBV10-1	-	few	TRBJ1-3	TGCTCCGCCCGGGCTGGAAACACCATATATTTT	CSARAGNTIYF
TRBV5-4	-	once	TRBJ2-7	TGTGCCAGCAGCCGACCCACAGGGTCCAACGAGCAGTACTTC	CASSRPTGSNEQYF
TRBV2	-	-	TRBJ2-7	TGTGCCAGCAGTGAAGGACTCCCTCTTTTCTACGAGCAGTACTTC	CASSEGLPLFYEQYF
TRBV5-8	-	-	TRBJ2-7	TGTGCCAGCAACCGACAGGAATTCGAAGAGCAGTACTTC	CASNRQEFEEQYF
TRBV11-3	-	-	TRBJ2-2	TGTGCCAGCAGCTTAGGAGGGAACACCGGGGAGCTGTTTTTT	CASSLGGNTGELFF
TRBV19	-	-	TRBJ1-1	TGTGCCAGTAGTCTTGTCGGACTACGCGAGAGAGCTTTCTTT	CASSLVGLRERAFF
TRBV15	TRBD1	-	TRBJ2-7	TGTGCCACCAGCAGAGATCTGGGGTTTAGTGGACAGGGGGACGAGCAGTACTTC	CATSRDLGFSGQGDEQYF
TRBV5-1	TRBD2	-	TRBJ2-3	TGCGCCAGCAGCTTTATGCCCCGGGGGGTTGGAGCCACGACACAAATTACTAGCACAGATACGCAGTATTTT	CASSFMPRGVGATTQITSTDTQYF
TRBV30	-	-	TRBJ2-3	TGTGCCTGGAGTGTAACGGGCACAGATACGCAGTATTTT	CAWSVTGTDTQYF
TRBV5-1	TRBD2	-	TRBJ2-5	TGCGCCAGCGGCGACCGACTAGCGGGGGAAGAGACCCAGTACTTC	CASGDRLAGEETQYF
TRBV3-1/TRBV3-2	TRBD1	few	TRBJ1-2	TGTGCCAGCAGCCAAAGTGCCCCAGGGGGCGGGTATGGCTACACCTTC	CASSQSAPGGGYGYTF
TRBV30	-	-	TRBJ1-2	TGTGCCTGGAGTTCCCCCGGGGGGAGAAGCTATGGCTACACCTTC	CAWSSPGGRSYGYTF
TRBV7-3	-	-	TRBJ2-3	TGTGCCAGCAGCTCAAGCACAGATACGCAGTATTTT	CASSSSTDTQYF
TRBV29-1	-	-	TRBJ1-4	TGCAGCGTTGTCCATAATGAAAAACTGTTTTTT	CSVVHNEKLFF
TRBV18	-	-	TRBJ2-5	TGTGCCAGCTCACCACCCGGGGTTCAAGAGACCCAGTACTTC	CASSPPGVQETQYF
TRBV5-4	TRBD1	-	TRBJ1-2	TGTGCCACCGGGACAGGGCATAACTATGGCTACACCTTC	CATGTGHNYGYTF
TRBV7-9	-	few	TRBJ1-1	TGTGCCAGCAGCTTGAGTCAGGGGACGAACACTGAAGCTTTCTTT	CASSLSQGTNTEAFF
TRBV25-1	-	-	TRBJ1-4	TGTGCCAGCAGTGAAGGGGGGTCAAACGATGAAAAACTGTTTTTT	CASSEGGSNDEKLFF
TRBV18	TRBD1	-	TRBJ1-6	TGTGCCAGCTCACCCGATTCGTACAGGGGTTATGGAAGAATTTCACCCCTCCACTTT	CASSPDSYRGYGRISPLHF
TRBV6-2/TRBV6-3	TRBD1	-	TRBJ1-1	TGTGCCAGCAGTTACTCGAGGGGGCGGCAGCTTAGGAACACTGAAGCTTTCTTT	CASSYSRGRQLRNTEAFF
TRBV19	-	-	TRBJ1-2	TGTGCCAGTACCCCCGGCAGAGGTGGCTACACCTTC	CASTPGRGGYTF
TRBV7-2	-	-	TRBJ2-5	TGTGCCAGCAGCTTAGCTAGAGGCACACAAGAGACCCAGTACTTC	CASSLARGTQETQYF
TRBV7-3	-	-	TRBJ1-1	TGTGCCAGCAGCGCAAGGGGTCGAACTGAAGCTTTCTTT	CASSARGRTEAFF
TRBV29-1	-	once	TRBJ2-1	TGCAGCGTTATACAGAACTCCTACAATGAGCAGTTCTTC	CSVIQNSYNEQFF
TRBV6-5	TRBD2	-	TRBJ2-2	TGTGCCAGCGGACGGGGGGGCCTGAACACCGGGGAGCTGTTTTTT	CASGRGGLNTGELFF
TRBV6-2/TRBV6-3	TRBD2	-	TRBJ2-1	TGTGCCAGCAGTTACTCGGGACTAGCGGGGAATCTTGAGCAGTTCTTC	CASSYSGLAGNLEQFF
TRBV7-8	TRBD1	-	TRBJ1-2	TGTGCCAGCATCGACCCCCGACAGGGCTATGGCTACACCTTC	CASIDPRQGYGYTF
TRBV5-4	-	once	TRBJ1-2	TGTGCCAGCAGCTTCTCCGACAGAGCTAACTATGGCTACACCTTC	CASSFSDRANYGYTF
TRBV5-1	-	-	TRBJ2-2	TGCGCCAGCAGCTTGGTTGGAGGGATTAACACCGGGGAGCTGTTTTTT	CASSLVGGINTGELFF
TRBV6-1	-	-	TRBJ1-3	TGTGCCAGCAGTGAAGCAGCTGCTGGAAACACCATATATTTT	CASSEAAAGNTIYF
TRBV12-5	TRBD1	-	TRBJ1-1	TGTGCTAGTGGTTTGGTTTCCGGGACAGGGGCTACCATGAACACTGAAGCTTTCTTT	CASGLVSGTGATMNTEAFF
TRBV5-1	-	-	TRBJ1-2	TGCGCCAGCAGCGGGATGGACAGATCTTTTAACTATGGCTACACCTTC	CASSGMDRSFNYGYTF
TRBV28	-	once	TRBJ1-2	TGTGCCAGCAGTTTAACAGTCCTTGGCTACACCTTC	CASSLTVLGYTF
TRBV6-2/TRBV6-3	-	-	TRBJ2-5	TGTGCCAGCAGTAGGACGCTTAGTGGCGGGGAGACCCAGTACTTC	CASSRTLSGGETQYF
TRBV27	-	once	TRBJ1-2	TGTGCCAGCAGGGGAGTAGAGCGGGGCTACACCTTC	CASRGVERGYTF
TRBV7-6	-	-	TRBJ2-1	TGTGCCAGCAGCTTCCTCGGGGGATTGGCCAATGAGCAGTTCTTC	CASSFLGGLANEQFF
TRBV5-8	-	hyperexpanded	TRBJ2-1	TGTGCCAGCAGCCTCCACCCGGGGGAAGGAGGATACAATGAGCAGTTCTTC	CASSLHPGEGGYNEQFF
TRBV30	-	-	TRBJ2-3	TGTGCCTGGAGTGTGGGCAGCACAGATACGCAGTATTTT	CAWSVGSTDTQYF
TRBV29-1	TRBD1	-	TRBJ1-2	TGCAGCGTCGGGGGACAGCCACCCCTCTACACCTTC	CSVGGQPPLYTF
TRBV10-3	TRBD1	-	TRBJ2-1	TGTGCCATCGGGACAGGGGGCCCCTACAATGAGCAGTTCTTC	CAIGTGGPYNEQFF
TRBV10-3	TRBD1	-	TRBJ1-1	TGTGCCATCAGTGAGACAGGGGAGATTCGGGAAGCTTTCTTT	CAISETGEIREAFF
TRBV7-2	-	-	TRBJ2-2	TGTGCCAGCAGCTTAGTGCAGGTCAGGAACACCGGGGAGCTGTTTTTT	CASSLVQVRNTGELFF
TRBV11-1	-	-	TRBJ2-5	TGTGCCAGCAGCTTATCCAGCGGGTACCAAGAGACCCAGTACTTC	CASSLSSGYQETQYF
TRBV5-1	TRBD1	-	TRBJ1-1	TGCGCCAGCAGCTCCAACCCCCGGGACAGGGGCACTGAAGCTTTCTTT	CASSSNPRDRGTEAFF
TRBV1	-	-	TRBJ2-3	TGCACCAGCAGCCAAGATCGGGTGGTAGCGGGGGGACCAGATACGCAGTATTTT	CTSSQDRVVAGGPDTQYF
TRBV6-6	TRBD1	-	TRBJ1-2	TGTGCCAGCAGGATTGGGACAGGCTATGGCTACACCTTC	CASRIGTGYGYTF
TRBV4-2	TRBD1	once	TRBJ1-3	TGTGCCAGCAGCCTCGGGACAGCTGGAAACACCATATATTTT	CASSLGTAGNTIYF
TRBV9	-	-	TRBJ1-1	TGTGCCAGCAGCGTAGCTGAGTACACTGAAGCTTTCTTT	CASSVAEYTEAFF
TRBV7-8	-	-	TRBJ2-7	TGTGCCAGCAGCCCCAGAGAATCCTTTCTGATAACTACCTACGAGCAGTACTTC	CASSPRESFLITTYEQYF
TRBV6-5	TRBD1	-	TRBJ1-2	TGTGCCAGCAGGCATGGGACAGGCCAATACTATGGCTACACCTTC	CASRHGTGQYYGYTF